Only a few counts were recorded for the clone carrying this T cell receptor (beta chain). What it binds is not known. The data are from a study of a mutant IDH1 vaccine in newly diagnosed glioma. Across the whole study: Commencement of vaccination occurred 4-6 weeks following radiotherapy alone, or concurrently with temozolomide cycles. Study-level findings and limits: Pseudoprogression showed no apparent link to changes in top peripheral T cell clonotypes.

Here immunoSEQ multiplex PCR was the method, and the copy in TCRdb shows in-frame clones only, minus some. The table has some 55,000 clones, 70% to 90% seen once. Time point given: week 5, during vaccination. The content of each vaccine dose was 300 ug of mutant IDH1 20-mer peptide, and topical imiquimod accompanied it. New astrocytomas of WHO grade 3 or 4 that were IDH1-mutant and ATRX-lost were found in the donors. The CDR3 covers 14 residues. The V gene's germline CDR1 is SEHNR and CDR2 FQNEAQ (reference sequence). V was clipped by 3 bases and J by 7 bases, with 13 bases between them. Sequenced here: PBMCs, sampled from a glioma patient whose treatment included an IDH1 peptide vaccine. The receptor was isolated from a woman aged 40 to 50 with glioma. The chain is built from TRBV7-9 and TRBJ2-1, with a weak D call TRBD1 (6 bases). CDR3 coding DNA: TGTGCCAGCAGCTTCACAGGGAAAGGGAATGAGCAGTTCTTC. Translated: CASSFTGKGNEQFF.